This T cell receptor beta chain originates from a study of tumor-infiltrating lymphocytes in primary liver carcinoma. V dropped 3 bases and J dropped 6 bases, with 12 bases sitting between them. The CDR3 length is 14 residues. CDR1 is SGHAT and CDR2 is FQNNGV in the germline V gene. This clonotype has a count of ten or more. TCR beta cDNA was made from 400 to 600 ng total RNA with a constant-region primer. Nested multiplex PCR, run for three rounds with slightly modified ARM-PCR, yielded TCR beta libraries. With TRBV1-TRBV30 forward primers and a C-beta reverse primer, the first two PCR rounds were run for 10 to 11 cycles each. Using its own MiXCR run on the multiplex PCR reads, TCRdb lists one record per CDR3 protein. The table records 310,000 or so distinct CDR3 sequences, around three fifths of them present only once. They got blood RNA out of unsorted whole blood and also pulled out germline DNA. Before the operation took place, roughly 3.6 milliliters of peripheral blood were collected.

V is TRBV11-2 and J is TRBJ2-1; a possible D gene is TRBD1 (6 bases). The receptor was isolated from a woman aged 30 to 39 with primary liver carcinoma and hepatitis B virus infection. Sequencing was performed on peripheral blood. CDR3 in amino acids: CASSFDRLGNEQFF. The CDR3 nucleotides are TGTGCCAGCAGCTTCGACAGGCTTGGCAATGAGCAGTTCTTC.